The 2 T cell receptor beta chains reported below all come from one sample, sequenced in a study of blood T cell repertoires in COVID-19. The repertoire was sequenced with immunoSEQ multiplex PCR; TCRdb's copy has only in-frame clones and lacks some. The data hold approximately 120,000 clones, with 84% observed a single time. Sequenced material: peripheral blood. Source of these receptors: a human donor in a cohort sampled during active COVID-19.

This clone showed up many times. CDR3 residues: CASSYLRENTEAFF. The CDR3 region has the DNA TGTGCCAGCAGCTACCTGAGGGAGAACACTGAAGCTTTCTTT. This chain links TRBV5-6 with TRBJ1-1; D is uncertain. Trimming removed 3 bases from V and 1 base from J, with 10 bases in between. The CDR3 has 14 residues. CDR1 is SGHDT, CDR2 YYEEEE, per germline.

V is TRBV18 and J is TRBJ1-1; maybe TRBD1 (6 bases). This CDR3 spans 20 amino acids. Trimming pared 3 bases from V and 1 base from J, leaving 27 bases between. Germline CDR1 reads KGHSH; CDR2 reads LQKENI. The CDR3 DNA reads as TGTGCCAGCTCACCTCTTAGGGCTCCTTACTGGGGACACTCGAACACTGAAGCTTTCTTT. It translates to CASSPLRAPYWGHSNTEAFF.